This T cell receptor beta chain was identified in a study of cytomegalovirus exposure and HLA in healthy donors. Trimming removed 6 bases at V and 8 bases at J, with 22 bases between. Germline V gene sequence: CDR1 MNHEY, CDR2 SVGAGI. This CDR3 has 15 amino acids. The PCR ran on 60 Vbeta and 13 Jbeta primers. The data were produced by immunoSEQ multiplex PCR, yet TCRdb's version contains in-frame clones alone and is incomplete. The sample yields some 110,000 clones, roughly 79% seen once. This chain uses TRBV6-5 with TRBJ1-2; D is perhaps TRBD1 (6 bases). This receptor was obtained from a man aged 60-69 years in good health and CMV-seropositive. The sample comprised PBMCs. The CDR3 is CASSSTSGTSEGYTF. CDR3 coding DNA: TGTGCCAGCAGCTCCACCTCCGGGACATCCGAGGGCTACACCTTC.